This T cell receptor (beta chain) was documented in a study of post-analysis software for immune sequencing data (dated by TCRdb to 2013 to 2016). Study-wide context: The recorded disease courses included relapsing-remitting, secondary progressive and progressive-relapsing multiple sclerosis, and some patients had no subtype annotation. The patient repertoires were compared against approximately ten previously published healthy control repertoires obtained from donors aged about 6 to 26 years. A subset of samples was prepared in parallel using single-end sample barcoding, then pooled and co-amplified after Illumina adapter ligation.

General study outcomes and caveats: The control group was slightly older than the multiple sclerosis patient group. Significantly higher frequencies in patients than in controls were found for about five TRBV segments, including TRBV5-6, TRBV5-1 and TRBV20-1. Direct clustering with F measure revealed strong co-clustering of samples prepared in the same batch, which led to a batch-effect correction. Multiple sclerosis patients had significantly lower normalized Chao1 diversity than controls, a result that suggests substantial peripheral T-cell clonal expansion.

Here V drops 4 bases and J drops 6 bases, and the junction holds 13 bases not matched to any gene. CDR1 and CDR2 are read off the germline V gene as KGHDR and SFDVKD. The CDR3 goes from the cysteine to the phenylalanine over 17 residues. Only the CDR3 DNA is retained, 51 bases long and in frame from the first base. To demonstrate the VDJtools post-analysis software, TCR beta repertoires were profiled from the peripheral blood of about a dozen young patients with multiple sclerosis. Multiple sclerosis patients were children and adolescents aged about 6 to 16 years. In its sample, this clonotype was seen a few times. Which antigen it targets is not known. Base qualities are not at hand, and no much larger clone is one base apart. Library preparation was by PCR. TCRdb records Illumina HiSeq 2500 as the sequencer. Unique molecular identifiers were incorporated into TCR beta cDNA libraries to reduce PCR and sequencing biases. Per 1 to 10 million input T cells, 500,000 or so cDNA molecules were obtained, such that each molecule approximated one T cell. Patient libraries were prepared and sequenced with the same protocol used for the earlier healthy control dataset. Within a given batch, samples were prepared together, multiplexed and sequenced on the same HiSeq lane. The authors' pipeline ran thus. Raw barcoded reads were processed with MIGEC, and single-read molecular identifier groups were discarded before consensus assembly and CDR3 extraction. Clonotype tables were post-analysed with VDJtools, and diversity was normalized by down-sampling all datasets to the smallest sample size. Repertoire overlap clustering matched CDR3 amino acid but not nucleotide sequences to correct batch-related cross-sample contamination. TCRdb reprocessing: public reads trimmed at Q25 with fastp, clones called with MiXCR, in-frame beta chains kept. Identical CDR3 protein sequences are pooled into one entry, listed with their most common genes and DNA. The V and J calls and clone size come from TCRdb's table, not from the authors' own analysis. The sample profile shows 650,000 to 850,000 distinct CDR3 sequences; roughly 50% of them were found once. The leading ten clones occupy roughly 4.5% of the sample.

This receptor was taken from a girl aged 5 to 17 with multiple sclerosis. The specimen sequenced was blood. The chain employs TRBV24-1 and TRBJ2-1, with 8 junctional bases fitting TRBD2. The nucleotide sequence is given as TGTGCCACCAGTGACCCCGACAGCGGGAGCCCACTCAATGAGCAGTTCTTC. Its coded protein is CATSDPDSGSPLNEQFF.